The T cell receptor beta chain under discussion was sequenced for a study of blood T cell repertoires in COVID-19. Overall study context: Material from acute and convalescent COVID-19 was sourced from the United States, Italy and Spain.

The germline gives CDR1 LGHDT, CDR2 YNNKEL (reference sequence). The ends lost 3 bases at V and 8 bases at J; junction bases unmatched: 9. The CDR3 extends over 15 amino acids. The authors' processing: Counts of nucleated cells, estimated from reference gene primer amplification, were obtained. Sequencing used immunoSEQ multiplex PCR; TCRdb keeps in-frame clones, though not all of them. The V and J calls and clone size are taken from that table; D and trimming were inferred from the DNA. The profile shows 110,000 to 150,000 clones, over 75% of them singletons. This clone was seen just once. Sequenced input: peripheral blood. The TCR comes from a human donor in a cohort sampled during active COVID-19. The gene calls are TRBV3-1 (or the pseudogene TRBV3-2) and TRBJ1-4; TRBD1 matches 7 bases. The CDR3 region is CASSQTGTVGEKLFF. CDR3 nucleotides: TGTGCCAGCAGCCAGACCGGGACAGTTGGCGAAAAACTGTTTTTT.